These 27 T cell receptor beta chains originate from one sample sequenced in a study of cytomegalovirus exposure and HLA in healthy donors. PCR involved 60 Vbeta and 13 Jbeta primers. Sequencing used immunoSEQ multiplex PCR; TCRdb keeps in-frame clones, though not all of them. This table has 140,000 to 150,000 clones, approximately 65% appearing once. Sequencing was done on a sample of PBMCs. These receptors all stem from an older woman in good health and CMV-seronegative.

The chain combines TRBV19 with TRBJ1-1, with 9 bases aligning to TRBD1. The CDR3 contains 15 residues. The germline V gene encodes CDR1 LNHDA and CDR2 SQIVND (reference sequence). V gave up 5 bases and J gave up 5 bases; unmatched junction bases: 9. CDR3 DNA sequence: TGTGCCAGTAGTCCGGACAGGGGATCGAGTACTGAAGCTTTCTTT. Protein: CASSPDRGSSTEAFF.

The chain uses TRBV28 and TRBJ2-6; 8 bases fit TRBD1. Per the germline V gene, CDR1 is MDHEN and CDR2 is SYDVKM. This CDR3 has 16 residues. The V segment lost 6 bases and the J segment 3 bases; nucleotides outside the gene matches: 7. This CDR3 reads CASSLSTGVGANVLTF. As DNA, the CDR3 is TGTGCCAGCAGCCTCTCGACAGGGGTTGGGGCCAACGTCCTGACTTTC.

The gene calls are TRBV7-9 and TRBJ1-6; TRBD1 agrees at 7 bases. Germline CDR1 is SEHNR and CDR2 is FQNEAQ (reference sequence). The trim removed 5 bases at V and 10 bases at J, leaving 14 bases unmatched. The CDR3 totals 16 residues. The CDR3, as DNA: TGTGCCAGCAGCCCGCCTGGAAGACAGGGAGAATCACCCCTCCACTTT. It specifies CASSPPGRQGESPLHF.

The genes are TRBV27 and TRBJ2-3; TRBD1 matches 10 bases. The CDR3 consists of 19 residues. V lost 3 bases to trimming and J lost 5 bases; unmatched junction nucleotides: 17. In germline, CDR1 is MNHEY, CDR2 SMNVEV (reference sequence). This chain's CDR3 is CASSFPPGQGGLAVDTQYF. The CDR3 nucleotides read TGTGCCAGCAGTTTTCCCCCCGGACAGGGGGGTTTAGCGGTAGATACGCAGTATTTT.

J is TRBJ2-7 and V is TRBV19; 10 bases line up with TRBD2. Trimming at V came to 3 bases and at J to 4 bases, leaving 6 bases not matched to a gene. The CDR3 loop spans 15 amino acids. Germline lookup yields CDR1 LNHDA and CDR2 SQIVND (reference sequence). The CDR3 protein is CASSMKLAGPYEQYF. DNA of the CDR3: TGTGCCAGTAGTATGAAACTAGCGGGACCATACGAGCAGTACTTC.

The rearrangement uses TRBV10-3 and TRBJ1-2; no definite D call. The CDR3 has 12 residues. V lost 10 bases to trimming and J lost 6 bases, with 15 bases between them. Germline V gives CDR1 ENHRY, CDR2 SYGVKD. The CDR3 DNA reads TGTGCCACCTCCCCGTCGGGGAATGGCTACACCTTC. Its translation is CATSPSGNGYTF.

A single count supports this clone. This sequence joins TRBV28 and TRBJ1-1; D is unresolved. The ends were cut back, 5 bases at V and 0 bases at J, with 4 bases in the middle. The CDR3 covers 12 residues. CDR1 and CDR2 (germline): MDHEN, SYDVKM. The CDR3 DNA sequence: TGTGCCAGCAGTCACATGAACACTGAAGCTTTCTTT. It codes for CASSHMNTEAFF.

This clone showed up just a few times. CDR3 coding DNA: TGTGCCAGCAGTTTACAGCCGGGGGGCTCCTACAATGAGCAGTTCTTC. This gives the protein CASSLQPGGSYNEQFF. This chain uses TRBV27 with TRBJ2-1; TRBD2 agrees at 7 bases. The CDR3 covers 16 residues. Germline CDR1 MNHEY, CDR2 SMNVEV (reference sequence). V lost 2 bases to trimming and J lost 0 bases; unmatched junction nucleotides: 4.

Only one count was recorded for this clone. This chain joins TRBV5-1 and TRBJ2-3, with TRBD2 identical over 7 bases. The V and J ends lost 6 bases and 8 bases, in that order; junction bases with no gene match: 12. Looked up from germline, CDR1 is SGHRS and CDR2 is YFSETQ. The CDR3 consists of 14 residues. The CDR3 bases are TGCGCCAGCACAAAACGGGAGGCCCACCCTACGCAGTATTTT. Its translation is CASTKREAHPTQYF.

The chain's CDR3 is CASSGQPDSPLHF. CDR3 in DNA: TGTGCCAGCAGCGGACAGCCTGACTCACCCCTCCACTTT. The chain recombines TRBV7-9 with TRBJ1-6, with a weak D call TRBD1 (6 bases). This CDR3 contains 13 residues. The V and J ends lost 5 bases and 10 bases respectively, with 12 bases between them. Germline CDR1 is SEHNR and CDR2 is FQNEAQ (reference sequence).

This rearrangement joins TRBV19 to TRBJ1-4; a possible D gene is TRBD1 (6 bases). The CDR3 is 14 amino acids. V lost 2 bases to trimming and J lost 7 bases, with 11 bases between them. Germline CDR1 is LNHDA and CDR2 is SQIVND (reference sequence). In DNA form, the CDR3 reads TGTGCCAGTAGTATACAGGGGAGCCGTGAAAAACTGTTTTTT. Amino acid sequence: CASSIQGSREKLFF.

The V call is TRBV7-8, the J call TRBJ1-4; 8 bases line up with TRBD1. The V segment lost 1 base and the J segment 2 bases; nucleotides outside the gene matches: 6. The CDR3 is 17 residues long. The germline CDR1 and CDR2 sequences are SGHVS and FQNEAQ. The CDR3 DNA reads TGTGCCAGCAGCTTAGGGACAGGGATATTTACTAATGAAAAACTGTTTTTT. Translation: CASSLGTGIFTNEKLFF.

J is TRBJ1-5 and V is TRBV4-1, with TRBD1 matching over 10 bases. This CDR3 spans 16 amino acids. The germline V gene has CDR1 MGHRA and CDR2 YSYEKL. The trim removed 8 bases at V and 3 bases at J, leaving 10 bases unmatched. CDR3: CASATEGQGNNQPQHF. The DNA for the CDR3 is TGCGCCAGCGCGACCGAGGGACAGGGGAACAATCAGCCCCAGCATTTT.

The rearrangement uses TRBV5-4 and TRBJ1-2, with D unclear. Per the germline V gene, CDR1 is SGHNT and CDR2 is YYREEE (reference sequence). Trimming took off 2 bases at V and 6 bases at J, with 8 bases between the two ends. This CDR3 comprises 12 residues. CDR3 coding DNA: TGTGCCAGCAGCTTTTCGGGGAATGGCTACACCTTC. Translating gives CASSFSGNGYTF.

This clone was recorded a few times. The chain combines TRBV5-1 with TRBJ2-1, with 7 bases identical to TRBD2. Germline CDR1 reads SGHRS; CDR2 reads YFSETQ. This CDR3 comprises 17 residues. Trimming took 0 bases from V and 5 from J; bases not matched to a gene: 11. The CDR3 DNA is TGCGCCAGCAGCTTGGGCCGTGGGGGGGGTTACGACAATGAGCAGTTCTTC. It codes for CASSLGRGGGYDNEQFF.

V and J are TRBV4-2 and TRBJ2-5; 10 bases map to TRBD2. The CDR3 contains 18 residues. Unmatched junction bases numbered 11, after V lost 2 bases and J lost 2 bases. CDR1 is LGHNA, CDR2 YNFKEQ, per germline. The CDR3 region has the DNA TGTGCCAGCAGCCAATACTCCCAGGGAGCGGGGGGGCAAGAGACCCAGTACTTC. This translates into CASSQYSQGAGGQETQYF.

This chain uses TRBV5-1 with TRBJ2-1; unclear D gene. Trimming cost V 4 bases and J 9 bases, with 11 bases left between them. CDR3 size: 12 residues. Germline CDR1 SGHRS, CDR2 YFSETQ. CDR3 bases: TGCGCCAGCAGCCTTCGAGGCGGTGAGCAGTTCTTC. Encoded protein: CASSLRGGEQFF.

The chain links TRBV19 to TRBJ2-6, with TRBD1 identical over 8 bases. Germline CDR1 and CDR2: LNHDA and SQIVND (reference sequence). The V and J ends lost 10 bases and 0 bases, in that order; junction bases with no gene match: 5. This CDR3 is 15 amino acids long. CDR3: CATRQGPSGANVLTF. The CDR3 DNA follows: TGTGCCACCCGACAGGGGCCCTCTGGGGCCAACGTCCTGACTTTC.

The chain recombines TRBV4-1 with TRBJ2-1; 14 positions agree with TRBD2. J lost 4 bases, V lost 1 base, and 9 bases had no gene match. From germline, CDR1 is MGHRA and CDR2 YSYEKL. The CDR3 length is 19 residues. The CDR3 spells CASSQGWTSGRRGYNEQFF. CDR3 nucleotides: TGCGCCAGCAGCCAAGGCTGGACTAGCGGGAGGAGGGGGTACAATGAGCAGTTCTTC.

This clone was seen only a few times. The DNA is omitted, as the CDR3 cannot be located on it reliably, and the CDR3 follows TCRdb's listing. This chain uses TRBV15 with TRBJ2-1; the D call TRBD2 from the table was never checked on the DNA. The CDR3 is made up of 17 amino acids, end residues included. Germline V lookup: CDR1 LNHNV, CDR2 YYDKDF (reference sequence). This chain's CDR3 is CATSRDDTLERDNEQFF.

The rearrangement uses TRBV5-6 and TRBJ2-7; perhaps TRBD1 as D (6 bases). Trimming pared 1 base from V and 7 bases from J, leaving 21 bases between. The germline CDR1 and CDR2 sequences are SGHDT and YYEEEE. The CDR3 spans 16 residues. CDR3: CASSLPSGQTSREQYF. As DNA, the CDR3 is TGTGCCAGCAGCTTGCCCTCCGGACAGACATCTCGAGAGCAGTACTTC.

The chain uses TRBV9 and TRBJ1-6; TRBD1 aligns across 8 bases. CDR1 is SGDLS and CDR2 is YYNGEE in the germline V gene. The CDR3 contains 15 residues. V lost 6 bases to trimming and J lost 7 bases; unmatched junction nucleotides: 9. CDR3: CASTSGDRTNSPLHF. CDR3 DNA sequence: TGTGCCAGCACTAGCGGGGACAGGACGAATTCACCCCTCCACTTT.

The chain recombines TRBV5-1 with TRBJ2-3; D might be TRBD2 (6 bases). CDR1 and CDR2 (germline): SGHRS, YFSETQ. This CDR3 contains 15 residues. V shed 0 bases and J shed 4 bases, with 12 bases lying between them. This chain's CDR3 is CASSLVPSVADTQYF. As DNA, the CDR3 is TGCGCCAGCAGCTTGGTCCCTAGCGTCGCAGATACGCAGTATTTT.

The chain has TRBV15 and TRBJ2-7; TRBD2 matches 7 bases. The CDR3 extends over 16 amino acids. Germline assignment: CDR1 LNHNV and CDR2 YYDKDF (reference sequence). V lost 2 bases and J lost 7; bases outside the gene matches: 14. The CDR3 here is CATSRPGGERFFEQYF. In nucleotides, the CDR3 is TGTGCCACCAGCAGACCTGGGGGGGAGCGGTTCTTTGAGCAGTACTTC.

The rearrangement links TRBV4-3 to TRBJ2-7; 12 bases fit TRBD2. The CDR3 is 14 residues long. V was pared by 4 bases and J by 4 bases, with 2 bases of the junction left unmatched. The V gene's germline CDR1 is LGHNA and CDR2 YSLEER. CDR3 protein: CASSRGLAGYEQYF. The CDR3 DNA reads TGCGCCAGCAGCCGAGGACTAGCGGGATACGAGCAGTACTTC.

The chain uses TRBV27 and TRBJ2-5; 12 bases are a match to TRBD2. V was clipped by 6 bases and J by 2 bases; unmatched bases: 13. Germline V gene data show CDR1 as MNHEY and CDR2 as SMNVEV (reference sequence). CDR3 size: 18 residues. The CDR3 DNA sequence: TGTGCCAGCAGCGCCCTAGCGGGAGGGTCCTTACGGCAAGAGACCCAGTACTTC. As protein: CASSALAGGSLRQETQYF.

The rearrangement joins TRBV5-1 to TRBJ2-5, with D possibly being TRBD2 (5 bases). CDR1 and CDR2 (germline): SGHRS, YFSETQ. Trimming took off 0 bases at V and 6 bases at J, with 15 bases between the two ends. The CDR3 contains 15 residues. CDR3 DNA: TGCGCCAGCAGCTTGGAGATGGCCGGGATAAAGACCCAGTACTTC. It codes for CASSLEMAGIKTQYF.